Reported below is one T cell receptor (beta chain). Other DNA sequences in the same sample also yield this CDR3. These data are taken from a study of OX40 agonist ivuxolimab in advanced cancers. Blood sampling took place at baseline, cycle 4 day 1, and cycle 7 day 1. Here immunoSEQ multiplex PCR was the method, and the copy in TCRdb shows in-frame clones only, minus some. The repertoire includes 58,000 or so clones, over 75% of them detected once, and approximately 11% sits in the top ten. The germline V gene has CDR1 SGHRS and CDR2 YFSETQ. This CDR3 is built from 15 residues. V lost 4 bases and J lost 2, with 16 bases in between.

The genes are TRBV5-1 and TRBJ2-7, with a possible D match to TRBD1 (5 bases). Sequencing used CD4+ or CD8+ T cells sorted from blood, obtained in a trial of the OX40 agonist ivuxolimab. This clonotype was sampled from an adult with an advanced solid tumor such as melanoma, head and neck, liver or kidney cancer. CDR3 in amino acids: CASSANADKTYEQYF. CDR3 DNA sequence: TGCGCCAGCAGCGCCAATGCGGACAAGACCTACGAGCAGTACTTC.